This TCR beta chain comes out of a study of blood T cell repertoires in COVID-19. The V gene's germline CDR1 is GTSNPN and CDR2 SVGIG (reference sequence). V was shortened by 0 bases and J by 5 bases, with 13 bases between the two germline ends. This CDR3 is 14 amino acids long. The repertoire was sequenced with immunoSEQ multiplex PCR; TCRdb's copy has only in-frame clones and lacks some. The sample contains approximately 170,000 clones, 75% to 85% of which appear only once. Sequenced sample: PBMCs or T cells enriched from blood (not recorded which). The chain combines TRBV30 with TRBJ1-2, with D possibly being TRBD1 (5 bases). The source is a man in his forties who had recovered from COVID-19. DNA for the CDR3: TGTGCCTGGAGTGTGGGGGGGTCAACGTATGGCTACACCTTC. This translates into CAWSVGGSTYGYTF.